Below are 29 T cell receptor beta chains sequenced from a single sample in a study of post-analysis software for immune sequencing data. Antigens for these TCRs are unknown. Each TCR beta cDNA library carried unique molecular identifiers. Via MiXCR, TCRdb re-called the PCR reads, giving one row per CDR3 protein. The sample includes 650,000 to 850,000 distinct CDR3 sequences, about 50% seen only once; the top ten take over 4%. Study outcomes and limitations: There were roughly 5 TRBV segments more frequent in patients than controls, and TRBV5-6, TRBV5-1 and TRBV20-1 were among them.

Sequenced material: blood. The source is a girl aged 5 to 17 with multiple sclerosis.

The rearrangement uses TRBV6-1 and TRBJ2-1; possible D gene TRBD1, 6 bases. CDR3 length equals 15 residues. V was clipped by 5 bases and J by 5 bases, with 16 bases between them. CDR1 MNHNS and CDR2 SASEGT come from the germline V gene. The CDR3 DNA is TGTGCCAGCAGTCTACAGGGATTGAACGACAATGAGCAGTTCTTC. It encodes CASSLQGLNDNEQFF.

There are a few counts of this clonotype. V gene TRBV14 combines with J gene TRBJ2-3; TRBD2 matches at 7 bases. The trim removed 4 bases at V and 8 bases at J, leaving 9 bases unmatched. Germline assignment: CDR1 SGHDN and CDR2 FVKESK. This CDR3 comprises 14 residues. The CDR3 spells CASSRRGVGGTQYF. Here the CDR3 DNA reads TGTGCCAGCAGCCGACGGGGGGTTGGTGGTACGCAGTATTTT.

V is TRBV20-1 and J is TRBJ2-1; D may be TRBD2 (7 bases). Germline lookup yields CDR1 DFQATT and CDR2 SNEGSKA (reference sequence). The CDR3 is 16 residues long. Trimming stripped 1 base from V and 3 bases from J, with 16 bases between. This chain's CDR3 is CSARGRGGGLYNEQFF. CDR3 DNA sequence: TGCAGTGCTAGAGGGCGTGGCGGGGGCCTCTACAATGAGCAGTTCTTC.

The chain joins TRBV6-1 to TRBJ2-7; 8 bases line up with TRBD1. This CDR3 contains 17 residues. V was clipped by 3 bases and J by 2 bases; unmatched bases: 12. CDR1 and CDR2 from the germline V gene are MNHNS and SASEGT. CDR3 protein: CASSDLDRGKGTYEQYF. The CDR3 DNA follows: TGTGCCAGCAGTGACCTCGACAGGGGAAAGGGCACCTACGAGCAGTACTTC.

This clonotype was recorded once. The V call is TRBV20-1, the J call TRBJ2-3, with 7 positions matching TRBD2. From germline, CDR1 is DFQATT and CDR2 SNEGSKA (reference sequence). This CDR3 has 15 residues. V was clipped by 5 bases and J by 2 bases; unmatched bases: 10. CDR3 in DNA: TGCAGTGCTCAAAGGGGCGGGACTAACACAGATACGCAGTATTTT. This gives the protein CSAQRGGTNTDTQYF.

V gene TRBV7-9 combines with J gene TRBJ1-2, with D tentatively TRBD1 (6 bases). Germline V lookup: CDR1 SEHNR, CDR2 FQNEAQ (reference sequence). V dropped 1 base and J dropped 5 bases, with 20 bases sitting between them. The CDR3 is made up of 17 amino acids. As DNA, the CDR3 is TGTGCCAGCAGCTTAGGCCCTGTACTTGGGACAACTTATGGCTACACCTTC. Its protein is CASSLGPVLGTTYGYTF.

This clonotype was picked up a small number of times. The chain joins TRBV20-1 to TRBJ2-5, with D unclear. The germline gives CDR1 DFQATT, CDR2 SNEGSKA (reference sequence). The V end was cut by 1 base, the J end by 4 bases, with 10 bases between. The CDR3 totals 13 residues. The CDR3 nucleotides are TGCAGTGCTAGAGCCCGAAGGAGAGAGACCCAGTACTTC. Its translation is CSARARRRETQYF.

The gene calls are TRBV29-1 and TRBJ2-3; 8 positions match TRBD2. The CDR3 totals 14 residues. Germline-derived CDR1 and CDR2 are SQVTM and ANQGSEA. After removal of 6 bases from V and 6 bases from J, the junction contained 11 bases not matched to a gene. CDR3 in DNA: TGCAGCGTGCTGGGACTAGTAGGGTCGGATACGCAGTATTTT. It specifies CSVLGLVGSDTQYF.

This sequence joins TRBV27 and TRBJ2-7; D unclear. This CDR3 comprises 13 residues. From germline, CDR1 is MNHEY and CDR2 SMNVEV (reference sequence). V was trimmed by 6 bases and J by 0 bases, leaving 9 bases between them. The CDR3 here is CASRALSSYEQYF. The CDR3, as DNA: TGTGCCAGCAGGGCCCTCAGCTCCTACGAGCAGTACTTC.

Written as DNA, the CDR3 is TGTGCCATCAGCCGTCTTGGTAGCGGGGGTGTTGCAGATACGCAGTATTTT. It is translated as CAISRLGSGGVADTQYF. This chain joins TRBV10-3 and TRBJ2-3; 9 bases agree with TRBD2. CDR3 length: 17 residues. With 6 bases clipped from V and 4 bases from J, the junction kept 14 bases outside the gene matches. CDR1 and CDR2 from the germline V gene are ENHRY and SYGVKD.

Comments on this clonotype: Germline is not matched at one junction end, which may reflect a read error. The gene calls are TRBV12-3 or TRBV12-4 and TRBJ1-4; 10 nucleotides align to TRBD1. CDR3 length equals 14 residues. The CDR3 protein is CASRKTGGKEKLFF. CDR3 nucleotide sequence: TGTGCCAGCAGGAAGACAGGGGGCAAAGAAAAACTGTTTTTC.

The chain uses TRBV29-1 and TRBJ2-1; no firm D call. The V gene lost 0 bases and the J gene lost 3 bases, with 12 bases spanning the gap. CDR1 SQVTM and CDR2 ANQGSEA come from the germline V gene. This CDR3 is built from 15 residues. CDR3 loop: CSVEEIPKSYNEQFF. CDR3 DNA: TGCAGCGTTGAAGAGATACCGAAGAGCTACAATGAGCAGTTCTTC.

This clonotype showed up just a few times. This chain connects TRBV20-1 to TRBJ2-1, with 10 bases fitting TRBD2. Germline CDR1 reads DFQATT; CDR2 reads SNEGSKA (reference sequence). J was trimmed by 4 bases and V by 6 bases; bases with no gene match: 6. The CDR3 has 14 residues. CDR3 in DNA: TGCAGTGCCCAGCGGGGGGGCGAGTACAATGAGCAGTTCTTC. Amino acid sequence: CSAQRGGEYNEQFF.

This clonotype came up a few times. V is TRBV2 and J is TRBJ2-5, with no clear D. This CDR3 is built from 14 residues. The germline V gene encodes CDR1 SNHLY and CDR2 FYNNEI. V was pared by 7 bases and J by 4 bases, with 16 bases between. CDR3 loop: CASMVHPIPETQYF. CDR3 nucleotides: TGTGCCAGCATGGTACATCCCATCCCAGAGACCCAGTACTTC.

This clonotype came up a few times. The chain couples TRBV5-1 to TRBJ2-7; 11 nucleotides align to TRBD2. Trimming at V came to 4 bases and at J to 3 bases, leaving 6 bases not matched to a gene. This CDR3 is 15 amino acids long. Germline V gene data show CDR1 as SGHRS and CDR2 as YFSETQ. In nucleotides, the CDR3 is TGCGCCAGCAGCGGCGGGACTAGCGGTCACTACGAGCAGTACTTC. It is translated as CASSGGTSGHYEQYF.

The chain recombines TRBV5-1 with TRBJ2-3; 11 bases fit TRBD1. The CDR3 runs to 16 residues. V trimming: 1 base; J trimming: 7 bases; junction bases outside the gene matches: 8. In germline, CDR1 is SGHRS, CDR2 YFSETQ. The CDR3 DNA reads TGCGCCAGCAGCTTGAGATGGACAGGGGGCGTAAATACGCAGTATTTT. Amino acid sequence: CASSLRWTGGVNTQYF.

V is TRBV20-1 and J is TRBJ2-3, with TRBD2 matching 8 bases. This CDR3 spans 13 amino acids. The V gene's germline CDR1 is DFQATT and CDR2 SNEGSKA (reference sequence). Germline trimming cut 5 bases from V and 6 bases from J; bases unmatched to any gene: 7. For the CDR3, the DNA is TGCAGTGCTCGAGCGGGAGTTTATGATACGCAGTATTTT. Its translation is CSARAGVYDTQYF.

The chain has TRBV12-3 or TRBV12-4 and TRBJ2-4, with 15 nucleotides matching TRBD2. With the DNA end fitting TRBJ2-7 better, the J assignment may be wrong. The CDR3 contains 20 residues. CDR3 loop: CASSPIRPSGLAGGPDEQYF. As DNA, the CDR3 is TGTGCCAGCAGTCCAATTCGCCCCTCCGGACTAGCGGGAGGGCCGGACGAGCAGTACTTC.

CDR3 nucleotide sequence: TGTGCCAGCAGCGTGATAGACAGAACAGATACGCAGTATTTT. Protein: CASSVIDRTDTQYF. The gene calls are TRBV9 and TRBJ2-3, with a tentative D call TRBD1 (5 bases). Germline V gene sequence: CDR1 SGDLS, CDR2 YYNGEE. V lost 2 bases and J 3 bases, leaving 10 bases between the germline ends. The length of the CDR3 is 14 residues.

J is TRBJ1-4 and V is TRBV6-5; 8 nucleotides align to TRBD1. This CDR3 is built from 19 residues. CDR1 is MNHEY, CDR2 SVGAGI, per germline. Losses at the gene ends were 0 bases for V and 5 bases for J; bases not matched to a gene: 14. This CDR3 is CASSYSGRGAQGANEKLFF. CDR3 coding DNA: TGTGCCAGCAGTTACTCCGGTCGGGGGGCTCAGGGGGCGAATGAAAAACTGTTTTTT.

This clonotype has just one count. One junction end does not reproduce the germline sequence, and a read error may be involved. The chain employs TRBV10-3 and TRBJ2-5; 14 positions agree with TRBD2. The CDR3 sequence is 16 residues long. Germline assignment: CDR1 ENHRY and CDR2 SYGVKD. This CDR3 is CASSASGLAGGETQYF. The CDR3 DNA follows: TGTGCCAGCAGTGCCTCAGGACTAGCGGGGGGAGAGACCCAGTACTTC.

The chain is built from TRBV7-8 and TRBJ1-1, with 10 positions matching TRBD1. Germline CDR1 is SGHVS and CDR2 is FQNEAQ. V lost 0 bases, J lost 3 bases, and 4 bases stayed unmatched. CDR3 length: 16 amino acids. The CDR3 sequence is CASSLARQGAHTEAFF. CDR3 nucleotide sequence: TGTGCCAGCAGCTTAGCGCGACAGGGGGCGCACACTGAAGCTTTCTTT.

This sequence joins TRBV20-1 and TRBJ2-7, with 8 bases fitting TRBD2. Looked up from germline, CDR1 is DFQATT and CDR2 is SNEGSKA (reference sequence). With V trimmed by 0 bases and J by 2 bases, 6 bases remained unmatched. This CDR3 has 15 residues. The CDR3 here is CSARDPSGRPYEQYF. CDR3 DNA sequence: TGCAGTGCTAGAGATCCCAGCGGGAGACCCTACGAGCAGTACTTC.

This chain links TRBV5-6 with TRBJ1-4, with D unresolved. Germline V CDR1 and CDR2: SGHDT, YYEEEE. V gave up 4 bases and J gave up 8 bases, with 15 bases separating them. This CDR3 comprises 14 residues. The CDR3 DNA sequence: TGTGCCAGCAGCCTGGACCAAGGTCTAGAAAAACTGTTTTTT. Protein: CASSLDQGLEKLFF.

The table lists this clonotype with a few counts. As DNA, the CDR3 is TGTGCCAGCAGCCCAACACGGGACAGGGTACGCTATGGCTACACCTTC. The encoded protein is CASSPTRDRVRYGYTF. The chain joins TRBV7-2 to TRBJ1-2; TRBD1 matches at 9 bases. From germline, CDR1 is SGHTA and CDR2 FQGNSA. J was trimmed by 4 bases and V by 5 bases; bases with no gene match: 11. The length of the CDR3 is 16 residues.

The chain has TRBV12-5 and TRBJ2-1; 11 positions agree with TRBD2. The CDR3 spans 14 residues. Germline V CDR1 and CDR2: LGHNT, FRNRAP. V lost 4 bases and J lost 5; bases outside the gene matches: 1. The CDR3 DNA reads as TGTGCTAGTGGTTGGGGACTAGCGGACAATGAGCAGTTCTTC. Amino acid sequence: CASGWGLADNEQFF.

As to this clonotype: Compared with germline, one end of the junction differs, possibly owing to a read error. CDR3 coding DNA: TGCAGCGTCCGGGTCAATTCCTACAATGGGCAGTTCTTC. It is translated as CSVRVNSYNGQFF. The rearrangement uses TRBV29-1 and TRBJ2-1; D is unclear. Germline CDR1 reads SQVTM; CDR2 reads ANQGSEA. The CDR3 is made up of 13 amino acids.

The rearrangement joins TRBV7-6 to TRBJ1-1; D might be TRBD1 (6 bases). V was cut by 4 bases and J by 8 bases, with 8 bases left in between. CDR3 length equals 11 residues. Germline assignment: CDR1 SGHVS and CDR2 FNYEAQ. The DNA of the CDR3 is TGTGCCAGCAGCTCCGGACAGGAAGCTTTCTTT. Its translation: CASSSGQEAFF. Full variable domain (remainder filled in from reference TRBV7-6 and TRBJ1-1): GAGVSQSPRYKVTKRGQDVALRCDPISGHVSLYWYRQALGQGPEFLTYFNYEAQQDKSGLPNDRFSAERPEGSISTLTIQRTEQRDSAMYRCASSSGQEAFFGQGTRLTVV.

This chain uses TRBV6-5 with TRBJ2-3; 8 nucleotides line up with TRBD1. Unmatched junction bases numbered 7, after V lost 8 bases and J lost 3 bases. CDR1 and CDR2 (germline): MNHEY, SVGAGI. There are 14 residues in the CDR3. CDR3: CASGNRGTTDTQYF. The DNA for the CDR3 is TGTGCCAGCGGAAACAGGGGGACAACAGATACGCAGTATTTT.